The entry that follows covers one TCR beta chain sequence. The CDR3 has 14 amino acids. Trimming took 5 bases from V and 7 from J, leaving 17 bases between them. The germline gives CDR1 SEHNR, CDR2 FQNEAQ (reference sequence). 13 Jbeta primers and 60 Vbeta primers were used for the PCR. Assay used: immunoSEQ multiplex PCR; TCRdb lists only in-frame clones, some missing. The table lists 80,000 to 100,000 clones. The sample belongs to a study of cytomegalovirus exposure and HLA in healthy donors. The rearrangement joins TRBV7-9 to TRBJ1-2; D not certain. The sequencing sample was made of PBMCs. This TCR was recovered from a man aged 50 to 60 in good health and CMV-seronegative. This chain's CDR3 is CASSPIDAAVGYTF. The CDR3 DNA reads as TGTGCCAGCAGCCCAATTGACGCTGCGGTTGGCTACACCTTC.